Listed below are T cell receptor beta chains from one sample, sequenced in a study of T cells in narcolepsy. Profiled with immunoSEQ multiplex PCR; TCRdb holds only in-frame clones, not every one. This table holds under 35,000 clones, approximately 80% found once. The sequenced sample was memory (CD45RA-) CD4+ T cells from blood. The receptor source for this set is a human donor in good health. CDR3s include the opening cysteine and the closing phenylalanine or tryptophan. The D gene is left open where the match is weak. Some rows mark clone size as missing; the rest say once, few, many or name a class of expanded clone.

J | size | D | V | DNA | CDR3
TRBJ1-2 | . | . | TRBV10-3 | TGTGCCATCAGTGAGATGGGCAGCTATGGCTACACCTTC | CAISEMGSYGYTF
TRBJ2-7 | . | . | TRBV19 | TGTGCCAGTAGTATTGGCGGCGCCTACCCGGGCGAGCAGTACTTC | CASSIGGAYPGEQYF
TRBJ2-7 | . | TRBD2 | TRBV15 | TGTGCCACCAGCCGCGGGGGTACAGCCTACGAGCAGTACTTC | CATSRGGTAYEQYF
TRBJ1-2 | . | TRBD1 | TRBV6-6 | TGTGCCAGCAGCTACCGGGACAGAAACTATGGCTACACCTTC | CASSYRDRNYGYTF
TRBJ1-2 | once | . | TRBV30 | TGTGCCTGGAGTGTACTACGTAACTATGGCTACACCTTC | CAWSVLRNYGYTF
TRBJ2-1 | . | . | TRBV5-1 | TGCGCCAGCAGCTTCCGGCCAGGGCCCCCTATAAACAATGAGCAGTTCTTC | CASSFRPGPPINNEQFF
TRBJ2-1 | . | . | TRBV7-2 | TGTGCCAGCAGCTTAGGGTACAGGGATGAGCAGTTCTTC | CASSLGYRDEQFF
TRBJ2-1 | . | . | TRBV29-1 | TGCAGCGTTGAGGCCACAGGGAGCTCCTACAATGAGCAGTTCTTC | CSVEATGSSYNEQFF
TRBJ1-5 | few | . | TRBV19 | TGTGCCAGTAAAGTGGGCAGGGATCAGCCCCAGCATTTT | CASKVGRDQPQHF
TRBJ2-7 | once | TRBD2 | TRBV5-1 | TGCGCCAGCAGCTACGGGACTAGCGGGGGCCGCTCCTACGAGCAGTACTTC | CASSYGTSGGRSYEQYF
TRBJ1-1 | . | . | TRBV7-3 | TGTGCCAGCAGCTTAACACAGAACACTGAAGCTTTCTTT | CASSLTQNTEAFF
TRBJ2-3 | . | . | TRBV20-1 | TGCAGTGCTAGAGGGGGTGATACGCAGTATTTT | CSARGGDTQYF
TRBJ2-7 | . | . | TRBV4-1 | TGCGCCAGCAGCCAGGCCGGGACTTTAAGCTCCTACGGGCAGTACTTC | CASSQAGTLSSYGQYF
TRBJ2-3 | . | . | TRBV10-3 | TGTGCCATCAGTAAAAGCGGTGCCACAGATACGCAGTATTTT | CAISKSGATDTQYF
TRBJ2-1 | . | TRBD2 | TRBV7-2 | TGTGCCAGCGCCAATAGCGGGGGTAACAATGAGCAGTTCTTC | CASANSGGNNEQFF
TRBJ1-2 | . | . | TRBV6-6 | TGTGCCAGCAGTTCCGGGACACGGATGGGCTACACCTTC | CASSSGTRMGYTF
TRBJ1-1 | . | TRBD1 | TRBV27 | TGTGCCAGCGTCCCGACGGACAGGCTCGACACTGAAGCTTTCTTT | CASVPTDRLDTEAFF
TRBJ1-2 | . | TRBD1 | TRBV2 | TGTGCCAGCAGTGACCGGGACAGGGATGGTGGCTACACCTTC | CASSDRDRDGGYTF
TRBJ2-7 | . | . | TRBV5-6 | TGTGCCAGCAGCTTGGCCGTCTCCTACGAGCAGTACTTC | CASSLAVSYEQYF
TRBJ2-7 | . | TRBD1 | TRBV27 | TGTGCCAGCAGTTTAATCCGGGACAGGGGGCTCGGCGAGCAGTACTTC | CASSLIRDRGLGEQYF
TRBJ2-1 | few | TRBD1 | TRBV4-3 | TGCGCCAGCGGCTCGGGACAGGGGGCGATCAATGAGCAGTTCTTC | CASGSGQGAINEQFF
TRBJ1-1 | once | . | TRBV27 | TGTGCCAGCAGTTTTAAGGAGGGCACTGAAGCTTTCTTT | CASSFKEGTEAFF
TRBJ1-3 | once | TRBD1 | TRBV25-1 | TGTGCCAGCAGTGAATTGGGACAGGACTCTGGAAACACCATATATTTT | CASSELGQDSGNTIYF
TRBJ2-2 | . | . | TRBV5-1 | TGCGCCAGCAGCTCCGTACCCTCCGGGGAGCTGTTTTTT | CASSSVPSGELFF
TRBJ1-1 | . | . | TRBV9 | TGTGCCAGCAGCGTAGCTTCGACGGGTGAAGCTTTCTTT | CASSVASTGEAFF
TRBJ1-3 | once | . | TRBV7-9 | TGTGCCAGCAGCCAAGGCAATGCCCGTCTAGGAAACACCATATATTTT | CASSQGNARLGNTIYF
TRBJ1-3 | once | . | TRBV7-8 | TGTGCCAGCAGCCCCGGGTTCTCTGGAAACACCATATATTTT | CASSPGFSGNTIYF
TRBJ1-5 | . | . | TRBV19 | TGTGCCAGTAGTATGAGGGGTCGAGGCAATCAGCCCCAGCATTTT | CASSMRGRGNQPQHF
TRBJ2-7 | . | . | TRBV6-6 | TGTGCCAGCGGACCTTTGGGCAGTGGCTACGAGCAGTACTTC | CASGPLGSGYEQYF
TRBJ1-2 | . | . | TRBV4-2 | TGTGCCAGCAGCCAAGATGCCTATGGCTACACCTTC | CASSQDAYGYTF
TRBJ1-5 | . | . | TRBV5-1 | TGCGCCAGCAGCTTGGAGGGGGGGGGTCAGCCCCAGCATTTT | CASSLEGGGQPQHF
TRBJ2-5 | . | . | TRBV5-4 | TGTGCCAGCAGCTTAGCAATGCAAGAGACCCAGTACTTC | CASSLAMQETQYF
TRBJ2-6 | . | TRBD1 | TRBV5-6 | TGTGCCAGCAGCTCGCGACGGGACAGGGGATCTGGGGCCAACGTCCTGACTTTC | CASSSRRDRGSGANVLTF
TRBJ2-1 | . | TRBD1 | TRBV18 | TGTGCCAGCTCGTCGTGGGACAGGGGGGACAATGAGCAGTTCTTC | CASSSWDRGDNEQFF
TRBJ2-7 | . | . | TRBV7-2 | TGTGCCAGCAGCCCCGGGTTGGGGGTAAACGAGCAGTACTTC | CASSPGLGVNEQYF
TRBJ2-2 | . | TRBD2 | TRBV5-1 | TGCGCCAGCCATGAAGCGGGAGCTGAGACCGGGGAGCTGTTTTTT | CASHEAGAETGELFF
TRBJ1-2 | . | . | TRBV11-2 | TGTGCCAGCAGCCGGGGCCAGGCAGAGGGCTACACCTTC | CASSRGQAEGYTF
TRBJ1-1 | . | . | TRBV7-2 | TGTGCCAGCAGCTTAGCCGAGAGAGGTGAAGCTTTCTTT | CASSLAERGEAFF
TRBJ2-7 | . | . | TRBV28 | TGTGCCAGCGCGCTTACCCGTTCCTACGAGCAGTACTTC | CASALTRSYEQYF
TRBJ2-2 | . | TRBD2 | TRBV5-4 | TGTGCCAGCAGCTTGCAGCGGGGGAACACCGGGGAGCTGTTTTTT | CASSLQRGNTGELFF
TRBJ2-1 | . | TRBD2 | TRBV10-1 | TGCGCCAGCAGTGATGGGACTAGCGGGAGAGATGAGCAGTTCTTC | CASSDGTSGRDEQFF
TRBJ1-5 | . | . | TRBV30 | TGTGCCTGGAGTGCGGGGGCTAATCAGCCCCAGCATTTT | CAWSAGANQPQHF
TRBJ1-5 | few | . | TRBV2 | TGTGCCAGCAGGTCTGGGAGCAATCAGCCCCAGCATTTT | CASRSGSNQPQHF
TRBJ2-3 | . | . | TRBV11-3 | TGTGCCAGCAGCCCTGGGGGGGGGCCCACAGATACGCAGTATTTT | CASSPGGGPTDTQYF
TRBJ1-2 | . | . | TRBV6-5 | TGTGCCAGCAGTACTTATCCACGGCCCCTCTATGGCTACACCTTC | CASSTYPRPLYGYTF
TRBJ1-2 | . | TRBD1 | TRBV5-4 | TGTGCCAGCAGCTTGACAGGGGTAGTCTATGGCTACACCTTC | CASSLTGVVYGYTF
TRBJ2-5 | . | . | TRBV7-9 | TGTGCCATTACGGGACTGAAGACCCAGTACTTC | CAITGLKTQYF
TRBJ1-5 | . | TRBD1 | TRBV6-1 | TGTGCCAGCAGTGACGGGGGACAGGGAGGTCGGGGCAATCAGCCCCAGCATTTT | CASSDGGQGGRGNQPQHF
TRBJ2-2 | . | TRBD2 | TRBV7-8 | TGTGCCAGCAGCACTACACTAGCGTTGAACACCGGGGAGCTGTTTTTT | CASSTTLALNTGELFF
TRBJ2-7 | . | TRBD1 | TRBV2 | TGTGCCAGCAGTTCCGGGACAGGGCTCGCCTACGAGCAGTACTTC | CASSSGTGLAYEQYF
TRBJ1-2 | . | . | TRBV5-4 | TGTGCCAGCAGTATAGAACTGGAATTCGCTAACTATGGCTACACCTTC | CASSIELEFANYGYTF
TRBJ2-3 | once | . | TRBV7-9 | TGTGCCAGCAGCCCGGCGGGGGCTCCCGCAGATACGCAGTATTTT | CASSPAGAPADTQYF
TRBJ2-1 | few | . | TRBV19 | TGTGCCAGTACAGCTTGGCACCTGAGCTCCTACAATGAGCAGTTCTTC | CASTAWHLSSYNEQFF
TRBJ2-3 | . | . | TRBV28 | TGTGCCAGCAGTTCACCAGGGGGCACAGATACGCAGTATTTT | CASSSPGGTDTQYF
TRBJ1-1 | . | . | TRBV6-6 | TGTGCCAGCAGTTATTCAGAATGGGGCACTGAAGCTTTCTTT | CASSYSEWGTEAFF
TRBJ1-1 | few | . | TRBV10-2 | TGCGCCAGCAGCAGGTCGAACACTGAAGCTTTCTTT | CASSRSNTEAFF
TRBJ2-3 | once | TRBD2 | TRBV7-9 | TGTGCCAGCAGCTTAATCAGCGGGGGGACAGATACGCAGTATTTT | CASSLISGGTDTQYF
TRBJ1-1 | . | TRBD1 | TRBV6-1 | TGTGCCAGCAAGAATACAGGGGGAGTAGACACTGAAGCTTTCTTT | CASKNTGGVDTEAFF
TRBJ2-2 | . | TRBD2 | TRBV7-3 | TGTGCCAGCAGCTTAAAGGCTAGCGGGGGCCTAAACACCGGGGAGCTGTTTTTT | CASSLKASGGLNTGELFF
TRBJ2-2 | . | TRBD2 | TRBV4-1 | TGCGCCAGCAGCCTTAGACTAGCGGGGAACACCGGGGAGCTGTTTTTT | CASSLRLAGNTGELFF